Listed below are T cell receptor beta chains from one sample, sequenced in a study of T cells after yellow fever vaccination. TCRdb re-analysed the 5' RACE reads in MiXCR, keeping a single row per CDR3 protein. The repertoire holds some 150,000 distinct CDR3 sequences, with approximately 9.9% as singletons. The sample was CD8+ T cells sorted from PBMCs, taken 45 days after the yellow fever booster vaccination. Source of these receptors: a man aged 18 to 35 who received the YFV17D yellow fever vaccine. Both conserved end residues are part of each CDR3. D genes are given only for firm matches. Part of the rows lack a size; the others show once, few, many or a class for expanded clones.

cdr3_aa cdr3_nt clone_size v_call d_call j_call
CASSLGASVDTQYF TGTGCCAGCAGCTTAGGTGCCTCGGTCGATACGCAGTATTTT . TRBV7-3 . TRBJ2-3
CAWRKNTEAFF TGTGCCTGGAGGAAGAACACTGAAGCTTTCTTT many TRBV30 . TRBJ1-1
CASSLSVFFQHF TGTGCCAGCAGTTTAAGTGTCTTCTTCCAGCATTTT few TRBV12-3/TRBV12-4 . TRBJ1-5
CSARGTGGHEQYF TGCAGTGCTAGAGGGACAGGGGGTCACGAGCAGTACTTC . TRBV20-1 TRBD1 TRBJ2-7
CATSRTLTGSFGYTF TGTGCCACCAGCAGGACCCTTACCGGGTCTTTTGGCTACACCTTC few TRBV15 . TRBJ1-2
CASSYTGQILYF TGTGCCAGCAGTTACACCGGACAGATACTTTATTTT few TRBV6-5 . TRBJ1-4
CASSPGTAPRALHF TGTGCCAGCAGCCCCGGGACAGCCCCGAGGGCCCTCCACTTT . TRBV12-3/TRBV12-4 TRBD1 TRBJ1-6
CASSYTAGYGYTF TGTGCCAGCAGTTACACGGCAGGCTATGGCTACACCTTC few TRBV6-2/TRBV6-3 . TRBJ1-2
CASSQEEAGGYEQYF TGCGCCAGCAGCCAAGAAGAGGCGGGGGGCTACGAGCAGTACTTC few TRBV4-3 TRBD2 TRBJ2-7
CATRGLAEQETQYF TGCGCCACCCGGGGACTAGCGGAACAAGAGACCCAGTACTTC few TRBV5-1 TRBD2 TRBJ2-5
CASSLGAGLGTDTQYF TGTGCCAGCAGCTTAGGAGCGGGGCTGGGCACAGATACGCAGTATTTT . TRBV11-3 TRBD2 TRBJ2-3
CASSLGDGVSDRRGNEQFF TGTGCCAGCAGCTTAGGTGATGGGGTAAGTGACCGCCGGGGCAATGAGCAGTTCTTC . TRBV7-2 . TRBJ2-1
CATSDRASNTGELFF TGTGCCACCAGTGACAGGGCGTCCAACACCGGGGAGCTGTTTTTT . TRBV24-1 . TRBJ2-2
CASSTDPGGSYEQYF TGTGCCAGTAGTACCGACCCAGGAGGTAGCTACGAGCAGTACTTC . TRBV19 . TRBJ2-7
CASSFGMEQFF TGTGCCAGCAGCTTCGGGATGGAGCAGTTCTTC few TRBV5-6 . TRBJ2-1
CASSSPGDSPLHF TGTGCCAGCAGCTCACCAGGGGATTCACCCCTCCACTTT . TRBV7-9 . TRBJ1-6
CASTQLGDLGTQYF TGTGCCAGCACGCAGCTAGGGGATCTGGGGACCCAGTACTTC many TRBV6-5 . TRBJ2-5
CASRLTSANEQFF TGTGCCAGCCGTCTGACTAGTGCCAATGAGCAGTTCTTC many TRBV4-2 . TRBJ2-1
CSVVGSYNEQFF TGCAGCGTTGTGGGCTCCTACAATGAGCAGTTCTTC few TRBV29-1 . TRBJ2-1
CASSLVQGEGYTF TGTGCCAGCAGCTTAGTTCAGGGGGAAGGCTACACCTTC few TRBV7-2 TRBD1 TRBJ1-2
CASSRPLAGRETQYF TGTGCCAGCAGCCGTCCCCTAGCGGGGAGAGAGACCCAGTACTTC few TRBV7-9 TRBD2 TRBJ2-5
CASSLSSGGYNEQFF TGTGCCAGCAGCTTATCTAGCGGGGGGTACAATGAGCAGTTCTTC . TRBV11-2 TRBD2 TRBJ2-1
CASSQGDRSTDTQYF TGTGCCAGCAGCCAAGGGGACAGGAGCACAGATACGCAGTATTTT many TRBV4-2 TRBD1 TRBJ2-3
CASSYVGGANTEAFF TGCGCCAGCAGCTACGTAGGTGGGGCGAACACTGAAGCTTTCTTT . TRBV5-1 . TRBJ1-1
CASSQLPGQASSGNTIYF TGCGCCAGCAGCCAACTTCCGGGACAGGCCAGCTCTGGAAACACCATATATTTT . TRBV4-1 TRBD1 TRBJ1-3
CASSYSTGLQETQYF TGTGCCAGCAGTTATTCCACGGGGTTACAAGAGACCCAGTACTTC few TRBV6-2/TRBV6-3 . TRBJ2-5
CASSLRQGRYSNQPQHF TGTGCCAGCAGCCTCCGCCAGGGAAGATATAGCAATCAGCCCCAGCATTTT few TRBV6-2/TRBV6-3 . TRBJ1-5
CASGQGRVQYF TGTGCCAGCGGACAAGGGAGGGTTCAGTACTTC . TRBV7-9 TRBD2 TRBJ2-4
CASSPSGTSGRLSYEQYF TGCGCCAGCAGCCCATCCGGGACTAGCGGGCGTCTTTCCTACGAGCAGTACTTC many TRBV4-3 TRBD2 TRBJ2-7
CASSPSQGHEQYF TGCGCCAGCAGCCCATCACAGGGCCACGAGCAGTACTTC many TRBV5-1 . TRBJ2-7
CSVGQGDAFF TGCAGCGTTGGTCAGGGCGACGCTTTCTTT few TRBV29-1 . TRBJ1-1
CASSYSMVGGNTEAFF TGTGCCAGCAGTTACTCGATGGTCGGGGGGAACACTGAAGCTTTCTTT . TRBV6-6 . TRBJ1-1
CASTPTVWGRPHSGANVLTF TGTGCCAGCACCCCGACAGTCTGGGGGCGCCCCCACTCTGGGGCCAACGTCCTGACTTTC many TRBV6-5 . TRBJ2-6
CASTPFAGGSSEQFF TGTGCCAGTACCCCCTTTGCGGGGGGTTCGAGTGAGCAGTTCTTC . TRBV5-4 TRBD2 TRBJ2-1
CASSRRGNEQFF TGTGCCAGTAGCCGGAGGGGGAATGAGCAGTTCTTC . TRBV19 . TRBJ2-1
CASSWYSGGTDTQYF TGTGCCAGCAGTTGGTACTCCGGGGGCACAGATACGCAGTATTTT . TRBV6-2/TRBV6-3 . TRBJ2-3
CASSENGGNTEAFF TGTGCCAGCAGTGAAAACGGAGGGAACACTGAAGCTTTCTTT many TRBV6-1 . TRBJ1-1
CASSLDSGEAFF TGTGCCAGCAGCTTAGATTCCGGGGAAGCTTTCTTT few TRBV11-2 . TRBJ1-1
CAWGQGFEQYF TGTGCCTGGGGACAGGGCTTCGAGCAGTACTTC few TRBV30 TRBD1 TRBJ2-7
CASSELADLSTDTQYF TGTGCCAGCAGTGAATTGGCTGACTTAAGCACAGATACGCAGTATTTT . TRBV2 . TRBJ2-3
CASSLQGQGISWNTEAFF TGTGCCAGCAGCTTGCAGGGACAGGGCATCTCTTGGAACACTGAAGCTTTCTTT . TRBV5-6 TRBD1 TRBJ1-1
CSVQGGSYNEQFF TGCAGCGTTCAGGGGGGCTCCTACAATGAGCAGTTCTTC many TRBV29-1 . TRBJ2-1
CASSQDRTYQETQYF TGCGCCAGCAGCCAAGATCGGACGTACCAAGAGACCCAGTACTTC few TRBV4-1 . TRBJ2-5
CASIGQGHGELFF TGTGCCAGCATAGGGCAGGGTCACGGGGAGCTGTTTTTT . TRBV28 . TRBJ2-2
CASKGRGRASDTQYF TGTGCCAGCAAGGGACGGGGCAGGGCGTCAGATACGCAGTATTTT . TRBV7-9 . TRBJ2-3
CASSQGAGDTYEQYF TGCGCCAGCAGCCAAGGGGCAGGGGATACCTACGAGCAGTACTTC . TRBV4-1 . TRBJ2-7